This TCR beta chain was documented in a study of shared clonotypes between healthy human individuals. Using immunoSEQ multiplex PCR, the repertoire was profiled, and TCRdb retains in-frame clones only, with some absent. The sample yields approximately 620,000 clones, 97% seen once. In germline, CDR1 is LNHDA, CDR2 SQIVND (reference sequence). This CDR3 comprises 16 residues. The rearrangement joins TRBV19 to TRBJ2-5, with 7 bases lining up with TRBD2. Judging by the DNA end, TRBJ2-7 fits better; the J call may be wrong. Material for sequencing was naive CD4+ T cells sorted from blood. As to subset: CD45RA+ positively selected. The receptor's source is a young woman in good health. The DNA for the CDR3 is TGTGCCAGTAGTCCCATTGGGCGGGACTACCTCTACGAGCAGTACTTC. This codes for CASSPIGRDYLYEQYF.